The 18 T cell receptor beta chains below were found in one sample sequenced in a study of CD8 T cells in ankylosing spondylitis. Each CDR3 protein is one row after TCRdb ran MiXCR on the 5' RACE reads. The sample carries 150,000 to 250,000 distinct CDR3 sequences, 13% recorded once. The sequenced material came from blood, either unsorted or a sorted T cell fraction (not recorded which). The receptors shown here come from a male donor with ankylosing spondylitis or in good health (not recorded which).

The chain links TRBV20-1 to TRBJ1-1; TRBD1 might be the D (5 bases). CDR1 is DFQATT and CDR2 is SNEGSKA in the germline V gene (reference sequence). V dropped 0 bases and J dropped 1 base, with 15 bases sitting between them. The CDR3 is 16 residues long. The CDR3 protein is CSARETLGLKNTEAFF. The CDR3 DNA is TGCAGTGCTAGAGAAACCTTGGGACTGAAGAACACTGAAGCTTTCTTT.

The sample holds many counts of this clonotype. The chain's CDR3 is CASVVVSEAFF. CDR3 bases: TGTGCCAGCGTAGTGGTGTCGGAAGCTTTCTTT. The genes are TRBV12-3 or TRBV12-4 and TRBJ1-1; D unclear. CDR3 length equals 11 residues. V was shortened by 8 bases and J by 8 bases, with 12 bases between the two germline ends.

This clonotype was seen a few times. V is TRBV6-5 and J is TRBJ2-3, with 8 bases matching TRBD2. Germline assignment: CDR1 MNHEY and CDR2 SVGAGI. Trimming took 2 bases from V and 0 from J; bases not matched to a gene: 1. The CDR3 is 15 amino acids. The CDR3, as DNA: TGTGCCAGCAGTTACACTAGCGGAAGCACAGATACGCAGTATTTT. Its protein product is CASSYTSGSTDTQYF.

This clonotype was seen only a few times. J is TRBJ2-7 and V is TRBV4-1; the match to TRBD2 covers 11 bases. CDR3 length: 15 residues. The V and J ends lost 0 bases and 6 bases, in that order; junction bases with no gene match: 4. Germline V lookup: CDR1 MGHRA, CDR2 YSYEKL. CDR3 sequence: CASSQEGTSGGEQYF. CDR3 nucleotides: TGCGCCAGCAGCCAAGAAGGGACTAGCGGAGGCGAGCAGTACTTC.

As regards this clonotype: Its ends do not fully match the called genes, so a read error is possible. The V call is TRBV10-3, the J call TRBJ2-6; TRBD1 matches 8 bases. From germline, CDR1 is ENHRY and CDR2 SYGVKD. This CDR3 contains 18 residues. This CDR3 reads CASSESGTGSSGANVLTF. The DNA of the CDR3 is TGTGCCAGCAGTGAGTCCGGGACAGGAAGCTCTGGGGCCAACGTCCTGACTTTC.

The chain joins TRBV19 to TRBJ2-1; the D is unclear. The germline V gene has CDR1 LNHDA and CDR2 SQIVND (reference sequence). V was clipped by 5 bases and J by 8 bases, with 16 bases between them. CDR3 length: 14 amino acids. CDR3 sequence reads: CASSDFTLDDEQFF. CDR3 DNA sequence: TGTGCCAGTAGTGATTTCACTCTTGACGATGAGCAGTTCTTC.

The V gene is TRBV29-1, the J gene TRBJ1-2, with a possible D match to TRBD1 (5 bases). The germline gives CDR1 SQVTM, CDR2 ANQGSEA. The ends were cut back, 0 bases at V and 3 bases at J, with 17 bases in the middle. This CDR3 contains 16 residues. The CDR3 nucleotides read TGCAGCGTTGAAGACTTTCTAAGTCAGGGCCACTATGGCTACACCTTC. Amino acids: CSVEDFLSQGHYGYTF.

In its sample, this clonotype was seen once. This chain links TRBV25-1 with TRBJ2-1; D is unclear. The V end was cut by 4 bases, the J end by 10 bases, with 11 bases between. There are 12 residues in the CDR3. CDR1 MGHDK and CDR2 SYGVNS come from the germline V gene. In DNA, the CDR3 is TGTGCCAGCAGTGTCTCCCTGGAGGAGCAGTTCTTC. Translation: CASSVSLEEQFF.

This chain uses TRBV3-1 with TRBJ2-7; D not certain. The CDR3 consists of 14 residues. Trimming stripped 0 bases from V and 2 bases from J, with 8 bases between. Germline assignment: CDR1 LGHDT and CDR2 YNNKEL (reference sequence). CDR3 sequence (DNA): TGTGCCAGCAGCCAAGATCCGACCCCCTACGAGCAGTACTTC. Translated, it gives CASSQDPTPYEQYF.

The chain recombines TRBV20-1 with TRBJ1-1; D remains ambiguous. V was trimmed by 3 bases and J by 4 bases, leaving 12 bases between them. CDR1 DFQATT and CDR2 SNEGSKA come from the germline V gene (reference sequence). This CDR3 is built from 13 residues. As DNA, the CDR3 is TGCAGTGCTAGTACCAGAATCAGCACTGAAGCTTTCTTT. This gives the protein CSASTRISTEAFF.

This clonotype has more than one count but fewer than ten. The chain employs TRBV10-2 and TRBJ1-5, with D possibly TRBD1 on 5 matching bases. Trimming cost V 5 bases and J 7 bases, with 15 bases left between them. The CDR3 consists of 14 residues. Germline assignment: CDR1 WSHSY and CDR2 SAAADI. The CDR3 loop reads CASSMRVGAQPQHF. CDR3 DNA: TGCGCCAGCAGTATGAGGGTAGGGGCCCAGCCCCAGCATTTT.

The chain couples TRBV19 to TRBJ1-2, with TRBD1 identical over 11 bases. The ends lost 5 bases at V and 8 bases at J; junction bases unmatched: 7. Germline loops: CDR1 LNHDA, CDR2 SQIVND (reference sequence). The CDR3 totals 14 residues. The CDR3 sequence: CASSPGTGGEGYTF. In DNA form, the CDR3 reads TGTGCCAGTAGTCCTGGGACAGGGGGAGAAGGCTACACCTTC. The variable domain in full, with the rest retrieved from reference TRBV19 and TRBJ1-2, is DGGITQSPKYLFRKEGQNVTLSCEQNLNHDAMYWYRQDPGQGLRLIYYSQIVNDFQKGDIAEGYSVSREKKESFPLTVTSAQKNPTAFYLCASSPGTGGEGYTFGSGTRLTVV.

This clonotype appeared a few times. The V gene is TRBV5-1, the J gene TRBJ2-7; perhaps TRBD2 as D (6 bases). The length of the CDR3 is 14 residues. CDR1 is SGHRS, CDR2 YFSETQ, per germline. V lost 2 bases and J 1 base, leaving 10 bases between the germline ends. The CDR3 sequence: CASSFTGTSYEQYF. In DNA form, the CDR3 reads TGCGCCAGCAGCTTTACGGGGACTTCCTACGAGCAGTACTTC. The full variable domain, its missing parts supplied by reference TRBV5-1 and TRBJ2-7, is KAGVTQTPRYLIKTRGQQVTLSCSPISGHRSVSWYQQTPGQGLQFLFEYFSETQRNKGNFPGRFSGRQFSNSRSEMNVSTLELGDSALYLCASSFTGTSYEQYFGPGTRLTVT.

The V and J genes are TRBV5-6 and TRBJ2-7; a weak D match, TRBD2 (6 bases). CDR3 length: 14 amino acids. From germline, CDR1 is SGHDT and CDR2 YYEEEE. Trimming cost V 0 bases and J 4 bases, with 11 bases left between them. The DNA for the CDR3 is TGTGCCAGCAGCTTGGGGGGGGACCTATACGAGCAGTACTTC. Encoded protein: CASSLGGDLYEQYF.

This clonotype was seen repeatedly, ten times or more. J is TRBJ1-1 and V is TRBV3-1, with 7 bases lining up with TRBD1. V lost 3 bases to trimming and J lost 2 bases; unmatched junction nucleotides: 6. The CDR3 contains 15 residues. Germline lookup yields CDR1 LGHDT and CDR2 YNNKEL (reference sequence). CDR3 bases: TGTGCCAGCAGCCACCTAGACAGGGCTAACACTGAAGCTTTCTTT. Protein: CASSHLDRANTEAFF.

This clonotype occurred a few times. CDR3 sequence reads: CASSLSRGVGRSWPQHF. DNA of the CDR3: TGTGCCAGCAGTTTATCCAGGGGGGTAGGCAGGTCCTGGCCCCAGCATTTT. This sequence joins TRBV27 and TRBJ1-5; 7 bases match TRBD1. CDR3 length: 17 amino acids. V trimming: 0 bases; J trimming: 9 bases; junction bases outside the gene matches: 14. Germline V CDR1 and CDR2: MNHEY, SMNVEV (reference sequence).

The chain employs TRBV3-1 and TRBJ2-5, with 11 positions matching TRBD2. The CDR3 sequence is 16 residues long. From germline, CDR1 is LGHDT and CDR2 YNNKEL (reference sequence). Trimming took 4 bases from V and 2 from J; bases not matched to a gene: 6. This CDR3 reads CASSRRLAGTQETQYF. Written as DNA, the CDR3 is TGTGCCAGCAGCCGTCGACTAGCGGGAACGCAAGAGACCCAGTACTTC.

The CDR3: CASSSSGTLYNEQFF. DNA of the CDR3: TGCGCCAGCAGCTCGTCTGGGACTCTATACAATGAGCAGTTCTTC. The rearrangement uses TRBV5-1 and TRBJ2-1, with D perhaps matching TRBD2 (6 bases). CDR3 length: 15 amino acids. Trimming cost V 3 bases and J 4 bases, with 14 bases left between them. The germline gives CDR1 SGHRS, CDR2 YFSETQ.